The following is a T cell receptor beta chain sequence with its context. There is no known antigen for this receptor. No much larger clonotype is one base removed from it; base qualities were not supplied. The immunoSEQ Assay, a bias-controlled multiplex PCR, was used to amplify TCRbeta CDR3 regions from genomic DNA. The source study handled its data this way. The number of nucleated cells in each sample was estimated by amplification of reference gene primers within the assay. To quantify the absolute abundance of each unique TCRbeta CDR3 rearrangement, sequence reads were collapsed and filtered. For each sample, productive Simpson clonality was calculated as the square root of Simpson's diversity index across productive rearrangements. The table comes from immuneACCESS by way of TCRdb, which keeps in-frame sequences with V and J called. Part of the clones is missing from these tables; in studies checked, under half for an unresolved V gene and the rest for unknown reasons. The V and J calls and clone size were taken over from that table, and D and trimming were inferred from the DNA. The sample table lists roughly 220,000 clones, roughly nine tenths of them with a count of one. Jointly, the top ten make up roughly 2.6% of the sample.

The data were taken from a study of blood T cell repertoires in COVID-19 (dated by TCRdb to 2018 to 2020). Concerning the study at large: Samples covering the acute and convalescent phases of COVID-19 were provided by collaborators in the United States, Italy and Spain. The prospective study material was composed of cDNA or gDNA derived from T cells, B-cell-depleted T cells, or PBMCs. The dataset comprised deeply sampled blood TCRbeta repertoires from subjects exposed to, actively infected with, or recovered from COVID-19. A freely available public database, intended as a resource for researchers studying the immune response to SARS-CoV-2, is where the repertoires were released. Samples came from the ongoing ImmuneRACE study (first 160 participants) plus 1,254 subjects from 6 global collaborators. The sample metadata nearly always contained a de-identified subject ID, COVID-19 status, age in years and sex. Where available, HLA class I and class II types were obtained from metadata supplied by the sample provider rather than from assay-based typing.

General findings and caveats noted by the study authors: How much clinical and demographic metadata was included differed by source and by participant, and the metadata was provided uncurated.

Participants in the prospective study were enrolled through a virtual design, were aged roughly 18 to 100 years, and lived in roughly 24 United States geographic areas. In the prospective study, participants were assigned to cohorts based on the clinical history participants reported in a screening survey and a study questionnaire. ImmuneRACE Cohort 3 recovered participants were defined by two consecutive negative NP/OP PCR tests, healthcare professional clearance, or symptom resolution. Mobile phlebotomists in the prospective study collected whole blood, serum and a nasopharyngeal or oropharyngeal swab from every participant. Over a roughly 2-month period, participants in the prospective study had the option of providing additional blood draws and questionnaires. Prospective study blood samples were shipped either frozen or at room temperature before DNA extraction. Sequenced sample: PBMCs or T cells enriched from blood (not recorded which). The receptor comes from a woman in her 30s who had recovered from COVID-19.

The sequence in DNA is TGTGCCAGCAGTGAAAACCGGGTTGGTCAGTATTTT. Translated, this gives CASSENRVGQYF. The V and J segments used are TRBV2 and TRBJ2-3; the D gene is not confidently resolved. The V and J ends are trimmed by 2 bases and 12 bases, leaving 12 bases between them. The CDR1 and CDR2 encoded by the germline V gene are SNHLY and FYNNEI. The CDR3, from cysteine to phenylalanine, totals 12 residues. Only the CDR3 DNA is retained, 36 bases long and in frame from the first base.